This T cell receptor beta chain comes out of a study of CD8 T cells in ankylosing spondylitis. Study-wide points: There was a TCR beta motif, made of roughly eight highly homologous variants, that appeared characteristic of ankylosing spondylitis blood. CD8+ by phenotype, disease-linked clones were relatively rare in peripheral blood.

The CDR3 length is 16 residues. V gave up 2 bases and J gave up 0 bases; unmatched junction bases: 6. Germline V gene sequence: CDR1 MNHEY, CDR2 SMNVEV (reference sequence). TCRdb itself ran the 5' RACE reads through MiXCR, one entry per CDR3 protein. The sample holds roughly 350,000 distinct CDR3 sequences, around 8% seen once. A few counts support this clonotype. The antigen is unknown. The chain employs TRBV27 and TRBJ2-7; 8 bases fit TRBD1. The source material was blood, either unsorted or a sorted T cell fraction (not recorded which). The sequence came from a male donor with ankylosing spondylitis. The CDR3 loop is CASSLIPGGLSYEQYF. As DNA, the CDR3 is TGTGCCAGCAGTTTAATTCCAGGGGGCCTCTCCTACGAGCAGTACTTC.